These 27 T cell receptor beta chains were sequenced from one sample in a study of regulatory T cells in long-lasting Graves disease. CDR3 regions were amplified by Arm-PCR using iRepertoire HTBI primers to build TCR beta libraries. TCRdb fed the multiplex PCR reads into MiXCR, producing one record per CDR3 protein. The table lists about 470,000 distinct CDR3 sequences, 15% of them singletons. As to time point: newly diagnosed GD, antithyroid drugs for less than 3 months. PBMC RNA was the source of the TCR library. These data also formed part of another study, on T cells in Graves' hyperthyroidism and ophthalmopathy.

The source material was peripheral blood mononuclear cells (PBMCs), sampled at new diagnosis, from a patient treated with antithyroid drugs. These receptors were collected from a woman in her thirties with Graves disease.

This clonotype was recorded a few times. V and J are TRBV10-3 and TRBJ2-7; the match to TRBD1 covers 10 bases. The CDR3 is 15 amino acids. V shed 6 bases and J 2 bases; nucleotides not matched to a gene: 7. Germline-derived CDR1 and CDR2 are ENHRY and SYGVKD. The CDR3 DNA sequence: TGTGCCATCAGCCAGACAGGGGGCGGAACCTACGAGCAGTACTTC. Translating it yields CAISQTGGGTYEQYF.

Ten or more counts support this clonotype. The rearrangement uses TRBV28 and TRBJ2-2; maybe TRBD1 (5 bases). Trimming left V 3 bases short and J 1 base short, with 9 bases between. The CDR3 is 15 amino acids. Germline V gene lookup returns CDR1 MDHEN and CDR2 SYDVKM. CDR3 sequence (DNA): TGTGCCAGCAGTTTGGCAGGGTTGAACACCGGGGAGCTGTTTTTT. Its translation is CASSLAGLNTGELFF.

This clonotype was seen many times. CDR3 DNA: TGTGCCTGGAGCAGCGGGGGGGTTGATTCACCCCTCCACTTT. Protein: CAWSSGGVDSPLHF. The V gene is TRBV30, the J gene TRBJ1-6; D might be TRBD1 (5 bases). This CDR3 has 14 residues. V lost 3 bases, J lost 8 bases, and 14 bases lay in between. The germline CDR1 and CDR2 sequences are GTSNPN and SVGIG (reference sequence). The whole variable domain, filled in from reference TRBV30 and TRBJ1-6, reads SQTIHQWPATLVQPVGSPLSLECTVEGTSNPNLYWYRQAAGRGLQLLFYSVGIGQISSEVPQNLSASRPQDRQFILSSKKLLLSDSGFYLCAWSSGGVDSPLHFGNGTRLTVT.

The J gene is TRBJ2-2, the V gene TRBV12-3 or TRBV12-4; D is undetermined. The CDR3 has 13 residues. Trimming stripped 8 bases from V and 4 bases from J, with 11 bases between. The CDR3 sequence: CASQEKGTGELFF. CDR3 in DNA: TGTGCCAGCCAGGAGAAGGGCACCGGGGAGCTGTTTTTT.

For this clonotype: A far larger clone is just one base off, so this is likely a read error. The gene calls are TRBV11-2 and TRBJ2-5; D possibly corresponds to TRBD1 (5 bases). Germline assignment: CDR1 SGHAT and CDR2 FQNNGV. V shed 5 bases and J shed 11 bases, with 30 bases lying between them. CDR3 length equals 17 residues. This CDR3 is CASSTRIRASSYNEQYF. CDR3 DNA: TGTGCCAGCAGCACTCGAATCAGGGCCAGCTCCTACAATGAGCAGTACTTC.

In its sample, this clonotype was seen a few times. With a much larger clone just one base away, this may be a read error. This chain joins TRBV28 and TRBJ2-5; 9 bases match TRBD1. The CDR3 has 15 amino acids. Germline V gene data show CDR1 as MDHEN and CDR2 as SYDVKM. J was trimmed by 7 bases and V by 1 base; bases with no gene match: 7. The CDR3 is CASSLFTGGLGTQYF. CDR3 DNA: TGTGCCAGCAGTTTATTTACAGGGGGCTTAGGGACCCAGTACTTC.

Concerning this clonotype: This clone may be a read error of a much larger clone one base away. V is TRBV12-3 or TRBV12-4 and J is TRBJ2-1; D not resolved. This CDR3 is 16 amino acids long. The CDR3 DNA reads TGTGCCAGCAGCGCCGCTGGCGCCCCGACGACGAATGGGCAGTTCTTC. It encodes CASSAAGAPTTNGQFF.

In DNA form, the CDR3 reads TGTGCCGGCCGGGACTCTACTACCGAGCAGTACTTC. As protein: CAGRDSTTEQYF. The rearrangement joins TRBV2 to TRBJ2-7, with D tentatively TRBD2 (6 bases). The CDR3 loop spans 12 amino acids. Germline-derived CDR1 and CDR2 are SNHLY and FYNNEI. Trimming took 11 bases from V and 6 from J, leaving 17 bases between them. The variable domain in full, with the rest retrieved from reference TRBV2 and TRBJ2-7, is EPEVTQTPSHQVTQMGQEVILRCVPISNHLYFYWYRQILGQKVEFLVSFYNNEISEKSEIFDDQFSVERPDGSNFTLKIRSTKLEDSAMYFCAGRDSTTEQYFGPGTRLTVT.

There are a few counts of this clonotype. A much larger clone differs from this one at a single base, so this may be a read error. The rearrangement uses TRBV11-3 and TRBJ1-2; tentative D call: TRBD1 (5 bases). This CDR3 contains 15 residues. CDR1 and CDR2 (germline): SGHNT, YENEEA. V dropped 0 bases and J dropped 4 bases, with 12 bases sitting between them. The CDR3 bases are TGTGCCAGCAGCTTAGATCAGACAGAGCGCTATGGCTACACCTTC. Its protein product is CASSLDQTERYGYTF.

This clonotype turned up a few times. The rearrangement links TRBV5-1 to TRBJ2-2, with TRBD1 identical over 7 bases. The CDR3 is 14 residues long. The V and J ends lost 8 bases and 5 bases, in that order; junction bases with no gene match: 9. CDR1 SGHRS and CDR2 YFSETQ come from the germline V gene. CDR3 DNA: TGCGCCAGTCAACCGGGACAGTCGACCGGGGAGCTGTTTTTT. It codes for CASQPGQSTGELFF.

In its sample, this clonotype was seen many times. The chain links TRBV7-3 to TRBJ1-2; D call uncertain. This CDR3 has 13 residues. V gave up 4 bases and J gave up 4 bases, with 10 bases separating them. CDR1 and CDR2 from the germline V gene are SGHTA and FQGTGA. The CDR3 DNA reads TGTGCCAGCAGCTCCGGGTATTCCTATGGCTACACCTTC. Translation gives CASSSGYSYGYTF.

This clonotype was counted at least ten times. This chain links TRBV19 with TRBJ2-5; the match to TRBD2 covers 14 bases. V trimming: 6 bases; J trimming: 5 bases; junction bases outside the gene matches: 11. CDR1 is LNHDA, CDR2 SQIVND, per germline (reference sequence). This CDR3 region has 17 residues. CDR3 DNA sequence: TGTGCCAGTAGCCAAGGGACTAGCGGGAGTTTTGGGGAGACCCAGTACTTC. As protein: CASSQGTSGSFGETQYF. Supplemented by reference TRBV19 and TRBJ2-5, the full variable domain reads DGGITQSPKYLFRKEGQNVTLSCEQNLNHDAMYWYRQDPGQGLRLIYYSQIVNDFQKGDIAEGYSVSREKKESFPLTVTSAQKNPTAFYLCASSQGTSGSFGETQYFGPGTRLLVL.

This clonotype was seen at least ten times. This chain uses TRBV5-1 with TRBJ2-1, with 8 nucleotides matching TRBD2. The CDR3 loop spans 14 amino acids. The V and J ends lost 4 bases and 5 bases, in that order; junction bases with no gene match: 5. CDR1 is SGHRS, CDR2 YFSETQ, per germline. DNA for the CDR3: TGCGCCAGCAGCCGATCGCGGGGGGACAATGAGCAGTTCTTC. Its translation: CASSRSRGDNEQFF.

The CDR3 bases are TGCAGCGTTACCGGGACGGTCATCGCCGAGCAGTACTTC. Its translation: CSVTGTVIAEQYF. This chain uses TRBV29-1 with TRBJ2-7; D may match TRBD1 or TRBD2 (5 bases each). With 5 bases removed from V and 6 bases from J, the gap between germline ends came to 17 bases. The germline gives CDR1 SQVTM, CDR2 ANQGSEA. This CDR3 region has 13 residues.

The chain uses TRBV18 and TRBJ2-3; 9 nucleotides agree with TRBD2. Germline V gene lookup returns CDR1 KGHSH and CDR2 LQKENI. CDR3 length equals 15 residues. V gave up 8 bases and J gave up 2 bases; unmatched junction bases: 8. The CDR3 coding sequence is TGTGCCAGCACGGCGGCGGGAGGGCCCACAGATACGCAGTATTTT. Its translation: CASTAAGGPTDTQYF.

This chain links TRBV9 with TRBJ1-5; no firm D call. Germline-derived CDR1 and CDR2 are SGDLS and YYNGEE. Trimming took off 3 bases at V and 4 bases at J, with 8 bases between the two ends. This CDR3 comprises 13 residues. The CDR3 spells CASSGEENQPQHF. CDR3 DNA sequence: TGTGCCAGCAGCGGAGAGGAGAATCAGCCCCAGCATTTT.

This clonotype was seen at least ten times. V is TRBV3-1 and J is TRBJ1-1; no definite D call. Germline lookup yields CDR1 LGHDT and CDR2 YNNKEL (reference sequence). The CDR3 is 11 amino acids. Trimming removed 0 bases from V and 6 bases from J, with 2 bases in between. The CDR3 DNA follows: TGTGCCAGCAGCCAAGATGCTGAAGCTTTCTTT. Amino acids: CASSQDAEAFF.

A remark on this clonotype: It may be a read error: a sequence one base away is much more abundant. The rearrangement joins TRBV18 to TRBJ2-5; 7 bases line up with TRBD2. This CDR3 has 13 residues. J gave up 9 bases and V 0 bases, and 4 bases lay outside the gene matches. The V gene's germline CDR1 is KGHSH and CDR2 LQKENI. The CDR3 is CASSPPGGEAQYF. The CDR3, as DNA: TGTGCCAGCTCACCACCGGGGGGGGAGGCCCAGTACTTC.

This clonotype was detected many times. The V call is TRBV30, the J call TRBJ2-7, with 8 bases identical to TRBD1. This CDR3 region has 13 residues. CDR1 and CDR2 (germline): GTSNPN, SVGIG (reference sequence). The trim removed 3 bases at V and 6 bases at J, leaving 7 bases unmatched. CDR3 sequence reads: CAWSNDRGSEQYF. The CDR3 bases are TGTGCCTGGAGCAATGACAGGGGCTCCGAGCAGTACTTC.

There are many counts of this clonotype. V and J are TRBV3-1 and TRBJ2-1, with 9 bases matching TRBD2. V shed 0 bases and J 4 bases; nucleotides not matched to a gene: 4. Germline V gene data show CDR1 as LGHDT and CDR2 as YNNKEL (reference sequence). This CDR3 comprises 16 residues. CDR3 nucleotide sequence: TGTGCCAGCAGCCAAGACCCCAGCGGGAGGTACAATGAGCAGTTCTTC. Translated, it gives CASSQDPSGRYNEQFF.

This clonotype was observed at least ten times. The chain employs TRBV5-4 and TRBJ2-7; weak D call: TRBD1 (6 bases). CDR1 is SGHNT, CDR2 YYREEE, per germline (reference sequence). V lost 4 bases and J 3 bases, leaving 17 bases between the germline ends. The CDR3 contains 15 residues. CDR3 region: CASSLGVTGSYEQYF. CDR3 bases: TGTGCCAGCAGCCTGGGGGTTACAGGGAGCTACGAGCAGTACTTC.

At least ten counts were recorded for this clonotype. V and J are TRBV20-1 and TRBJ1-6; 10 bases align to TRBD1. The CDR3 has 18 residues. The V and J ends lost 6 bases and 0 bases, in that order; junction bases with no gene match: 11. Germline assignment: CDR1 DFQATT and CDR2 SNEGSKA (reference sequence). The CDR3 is CSANRDRGFSSYNSPLHF. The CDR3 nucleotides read TGCAGTGCAAACCGGGACAGGGGTTTCAGCTCCTATAATTCACCCCTCCACTTT.

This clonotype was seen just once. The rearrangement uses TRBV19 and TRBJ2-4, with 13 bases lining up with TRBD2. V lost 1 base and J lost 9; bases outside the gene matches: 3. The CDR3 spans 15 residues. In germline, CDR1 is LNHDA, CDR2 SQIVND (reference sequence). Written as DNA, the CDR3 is TGTGCCAGTAGTATAGTGGGGACTAGCGGGACCATTCAGTACTTC. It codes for CASSIVGTSGTIQYF.

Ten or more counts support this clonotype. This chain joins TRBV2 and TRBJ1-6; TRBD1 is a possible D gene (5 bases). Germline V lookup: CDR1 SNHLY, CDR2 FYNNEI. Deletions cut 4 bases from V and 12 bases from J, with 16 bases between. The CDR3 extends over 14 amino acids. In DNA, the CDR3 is TGTGCCAGCAGTGCAAGGGGTAGACTCAGACCCCTCCACTTT. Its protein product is CASSARGRLRPLHF. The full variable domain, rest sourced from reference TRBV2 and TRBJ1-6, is EPEVTQTPSHQVTQMGQEVILRCVPISNHLYFYWYRQILGQKVEFLVSFYNNEISEKSEIFDDQFSVERPDGSNFTLKIRSTKLEDSAMYFCASSARGRLRPLHFGNGTRLTVT.

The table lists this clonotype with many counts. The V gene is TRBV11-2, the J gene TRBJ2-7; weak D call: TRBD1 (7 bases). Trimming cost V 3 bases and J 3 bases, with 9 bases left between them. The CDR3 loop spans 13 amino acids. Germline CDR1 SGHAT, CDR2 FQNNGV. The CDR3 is CASSFQGGYEQYF. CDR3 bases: TGTGCCAGCAGCTTTCAGGGGGGCTACGAGCAGTACTTC.

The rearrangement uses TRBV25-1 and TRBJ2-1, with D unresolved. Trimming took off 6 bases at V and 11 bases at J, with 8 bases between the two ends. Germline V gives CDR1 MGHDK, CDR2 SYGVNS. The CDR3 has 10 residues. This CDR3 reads CASRQIKQFF. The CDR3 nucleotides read TGTGCCAGCAGACAGATAAAGCAGTTCTTC.

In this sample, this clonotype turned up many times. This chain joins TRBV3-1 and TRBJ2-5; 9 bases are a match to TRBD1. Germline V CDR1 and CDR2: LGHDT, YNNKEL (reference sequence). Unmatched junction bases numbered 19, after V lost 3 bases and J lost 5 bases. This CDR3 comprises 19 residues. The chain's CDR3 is CASSQRKGGTGKGRETQYF. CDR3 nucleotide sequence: TGTGCCAGCAGCCAGCGCAAGGGGGGGACAGGGAAGGGACGGGAGACCCAGTACTTC.